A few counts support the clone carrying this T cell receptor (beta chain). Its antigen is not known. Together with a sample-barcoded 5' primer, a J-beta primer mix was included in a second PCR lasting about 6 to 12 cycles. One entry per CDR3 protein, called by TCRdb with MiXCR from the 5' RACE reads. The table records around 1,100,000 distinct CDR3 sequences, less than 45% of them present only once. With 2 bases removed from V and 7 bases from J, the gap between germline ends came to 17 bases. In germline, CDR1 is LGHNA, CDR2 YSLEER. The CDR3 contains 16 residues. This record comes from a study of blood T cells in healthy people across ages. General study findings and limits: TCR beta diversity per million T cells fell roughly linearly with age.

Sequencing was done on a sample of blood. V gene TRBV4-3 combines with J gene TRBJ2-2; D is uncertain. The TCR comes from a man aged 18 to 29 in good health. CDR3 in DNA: TGCGCCAGCAGCCAATCCGGTAGTCGAGTTGGCGGGGAGCTGTTTTTT. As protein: CASSQSGSRVGGELFF.